These T cell receptor beta chains were read from a single sample in a study of patients and donors after allogeneic stem cell transplantation. MiXCR was run by TCRdb on the RT-PCR reads, yielding one entry per CDR3 protein. The sample includes roughly 230,000 distinct CDR3 sequences, less than 15% of them seen just once. The sample taken for sequencing was blood, either unsorted or a sorted T cell fraction (not recorded which). These receptors were taken from a human donor who was either an allogeneic HSCT recipient or a stem cell or donor lymphocyte infusion donor (not recorded which). It is not recorded whose cells these are; they may come from a transplant donor. CDR3s leave out the opening cysteine and the closing phenylalanine or tryptophan. Each record gives: J gene, CDR3 length, V gene, CDR3 protein.

j_gene: TRBJ2-2
len: 14
v_gene: TRBV5-1
CDR3aa: ASSFTSGGNTGELF

j_gene: TRBJ1-1
len: 13
v_gene: TRBV20-1
CDR3aa: SARAFGTTNTEAF

j_gene: TRBJ2-3
len: 13
v_gene: TRBV18
CDR3aa: ASSPQGGSTDTQY

j_gene: TRBJ2-7
len: 13
v_gene: TRBV2
CDR3aa: ASSRRTSGYYEQY

j_gene: TRBJ1-2
len: 11
v_gene: TRBV20-1
CDR3aa: SASVGDFYGYT

j_gene: TRBJ2-3
len: 15
v_gene: TRBV5-1
CDR3aa: ASSLARGSGDSDTQY

j_gene: TRBJ1-6
len: 12
v_gene: TRBV9
CDR3aa: ASSETGPNSPLH

j_gene: TRBJ1-5
len: 14
v_gene: TRBV19
CDR3aa: ASSIAPRGFNQPQH

j_gene: TRBJ2-1
len: 14
v_gene: TRBV12-5
CDR3aa: ASGVSASGMRNEQF

j_gene: TRBJ1-5
len: 11
v_gene: TRBV4-3
CDR3aa: ASSQDLVSPQH

j_gene: TRBJ2-5
len: 12
v_gene: TRBV29-1
CDR3aa: SVAALRRQETQY

j_gene: TRBJ2-7
len: 16
v_gene: TRBV5-5
CDR3aa: ASSPRYRDRVIPYEQY

j_gene: TRBJ2-3
len: 13
v_gene: TRBV5-1
CDR3aa: ASSLAPAGTDTQY

j_gene: TRBJ2-5
len: 14
v_gene: TRBV12-3/TRBV12-4
CDR3aa: ASSRTSGGVSETQY

j_gene: TRBJ2-3
len: 9
v_gene: TRBV27
CDR3aa: ASSKQDTQY

j_gene: TRBJ2-5
len: 14
v_gene: TRBV7-2
CDR3aa: ASSLGLGRGQETQY

j_gene: TRBJ1-1
len: 14
v_gene: TRBV24-1
CDR3aa: ATRGQGVLMNTEAF

j_gene: TRBJ2-5
len: 13
v_gene: TRBV5-1
CDR3aa: ASSSQGSFQETQY

j_gene: TRBJ1-1
len: 14
v_gene: TRBV5-1
CDR3aa: ASSETGGYANTEAF

j_gene: TRBJ2-3
len: 13
v_gene: TRBV9
CDR3aa: ASSAQSGRGDTQY

j_gene: TRBJ2-1
len: 14
v_gene: TRBV5-6
CDR3aa: ASSPSGLGINNEQF

j_gene: TRBJ1-3
len: 13
v_gene: TRBV7-2
CDR3aa: ASSLSWATGNTIY

j_gene: TRBJ2-3
len: 14
v_gene: TRBV5-1
CDR3aa: ASSPRATAGPDTQY

j_gene: TRBJ2-3
len: 11
v_gene: TRBV27
CDR3aa: ASRAGFTDTQY

j_gene: TRBJ2-6
len: 15
v_gene: TRBV5-6
CDR3aa: ASSLAAGTSGANVLT

j_gene: TRBJ2-3
len: 13
v_gene: TRBV7-9
CDR3aa: ASSKRGAQTDTQY

j_gene: TRBJ1-1
len: 11
v_gene: TRBV12-3/TRBV12-4
CDR3aa: ASSPRPNTEAF

j_gene: TRBJ2-3
len: 13
v_gene: TRBV7-9
CDR3aa: ASSYSSGDTDTQY

j_gene: TRBJ2-3
len: 10
v_gene: TRBV20-1
CDR3aa: SASLADDTQY

j_gene: TRBJ2-7
len: 13
v_gene: TRBV4-1
CDR3aa: ASSQEGGASYEQY

j_gene: TRBJ1-4
len: 12
v_gene: TRBV11-2
CDR3aa: ASSRRGVNEKLF

j_gene: TRBJ2-7
len: 12
v_gene: TRBV4-1
CDR3aa: ASSQVGVVGEQY

j_gene: TRBJ1-2
len: 12
v_gene: TRBV12-3/TRBV12-4
CDR3aa: ASSLTVENYGYT

j_gene: TRBJ2-7
len: 13
v_gene: TRBV3-1
CDR3aa: ASSQDPAGGREQY

j_gene: TRBJ1-2
len: 10
v_gene: TRBV5-4
CDR3aa: ASSLNGYGYT

j_gene: TRBJ1-5
len: 12
v_gene: TRBV6-5
CDR3aa: ASSSTGGDQPQH

j_gene: TRBJ1-3
len: 15
v_gene: TRBV20-1
CDR3aa: SARDPDTPGSGNTIY

j_gene: TRBJ2-1
len: 11
v_gene: TRBV3-1
CDR3aa: ASSQVGVNEQF

j_gene: TRBJ1-5
len: 13
v_gene: TRBV7-2
CDR3aa: ASSSGQGPSWDQH

j_gene: TRBJ1-6
len: 12
v_gene: TRBV5-1
CDR3aa: AGSLAGYNSPLH

j_gene: TRBJ1-1
len: 13
v_gene: TRBV6-1
CDR3aa: ASSETGGAGTEAF

j_gene: TRBJ2-3
len: 13
v_gene: TRBV20-1
CDR3aa: SARDSRGRADTQY

j_gene: TRBJ2-2
len: 10
v_gene: TRBV24-1
CDR3aa: ATTGSTGELF

j_gene: TRBJ2-4
len: 14
v_gene: TRBV14
CDR3aa: ASSQGSGLAKNIQY

j_gene: TRBJ2-7
len: 11
v_gene: TRBV27
CDR3aa: ASSPSGGSGQY

j_gene: TRBJ2-5
len: 12
v_gene: TRBV2
CDR3aa: ASNIPGTQETQY